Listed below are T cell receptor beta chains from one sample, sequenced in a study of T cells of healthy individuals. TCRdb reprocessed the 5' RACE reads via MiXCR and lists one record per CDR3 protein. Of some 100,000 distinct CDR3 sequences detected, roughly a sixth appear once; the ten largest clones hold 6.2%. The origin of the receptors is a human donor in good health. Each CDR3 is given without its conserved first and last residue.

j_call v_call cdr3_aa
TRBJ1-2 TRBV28 ASSLMGAHT
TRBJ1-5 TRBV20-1 SARVGDQPQH
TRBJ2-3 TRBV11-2 ASSPWGQLDTQY
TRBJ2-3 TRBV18 ASSPRQGGTDTQY
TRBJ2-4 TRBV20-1 SARNNIQY
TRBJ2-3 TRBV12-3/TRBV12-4 ASSHLDRQDTQY
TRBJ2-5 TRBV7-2 ASSWPGLGKETQY
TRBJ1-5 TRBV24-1 ATSDRRGRQPQH
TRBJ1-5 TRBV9 ASSVDGYQPQH
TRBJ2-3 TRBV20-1 SARDALELDTQY
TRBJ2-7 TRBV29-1 SVAPGLAGGHEQY
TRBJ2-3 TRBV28 ASGGAGVTDTQY
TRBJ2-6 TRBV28 ASSSFDRDPTGANVLT
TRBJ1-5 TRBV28 ASSSGERQPWDSNQPQH
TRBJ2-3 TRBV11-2 ASSLTDTQY
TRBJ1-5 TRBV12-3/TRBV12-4 ASSSGTGYRNQPQH
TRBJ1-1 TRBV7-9 ASSPGQGANTAF
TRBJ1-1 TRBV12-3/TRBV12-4 ASSREGYTEAF
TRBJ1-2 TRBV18 ASSRDRGRFNYGYT
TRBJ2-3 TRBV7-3 ASSLTGSGGADTQY
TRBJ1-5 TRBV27 ASSADRGQGQPQH
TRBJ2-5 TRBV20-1 SARGGAQETQY
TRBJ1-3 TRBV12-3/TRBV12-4 ASSLAGFSGNTIY
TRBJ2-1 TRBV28 ASCWDTYNEQF
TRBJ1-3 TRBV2 ASIGDSSGNTIY
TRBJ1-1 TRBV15 ATSRGGGKDTEAF
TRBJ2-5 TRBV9 ASRGGGETQY
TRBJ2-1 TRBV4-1 ASSQGSTSYNEQF
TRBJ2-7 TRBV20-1 SARPRQGPGYEQY
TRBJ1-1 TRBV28 ASSLRTVRNTEAF
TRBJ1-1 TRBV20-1 SALQGNTEAF
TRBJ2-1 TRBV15 ATSRDLAGGYNEQF
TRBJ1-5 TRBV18 ASSSRRGVWQPQH
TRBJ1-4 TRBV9 ASSVGTGSPTNEKLF
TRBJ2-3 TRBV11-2 ASSFGGTGGTDTQY
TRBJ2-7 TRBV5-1 ASSIGQADSYEQY
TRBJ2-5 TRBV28 ASSPRRGQETQY
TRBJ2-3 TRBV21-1 ASSNGGGHFTDTQY
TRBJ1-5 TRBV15 ATRLTRASNQPQH
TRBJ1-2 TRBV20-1 SAGGGPYGYT
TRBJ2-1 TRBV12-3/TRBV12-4 ASSLIAGAEQF
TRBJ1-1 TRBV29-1 SVAGLNTEAF
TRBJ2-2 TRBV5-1 ASSLRTLGDTGELF
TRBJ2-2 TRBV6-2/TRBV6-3 ASSPNRRDRRYTGELF
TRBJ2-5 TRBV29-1 SVIRGVGETQY
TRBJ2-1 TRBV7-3 ASSDPGLAGYNEQF